In this sample, the clone carrying this T cell receptor beta chain turned up a few times. Its antigen is not known. These data originate in a study of CD8 T cells in ankylosing spondylitis. Per the germline V gene, CDR1 is SGHAT and CDR2 is FQDESV (reference sequence). The V and J ends lost 7 bases and 3 bases, in that order; junction bases with no gene match: 10. This CDR3 is built from 16 residues. Findings and caveats of the study: A TCR beta motif made of roughly eight highly homologous variants seemed typical of ankylosing spondylitis blood. Within matched ankylosing spondylitis synovial fluid, disease-linked clones were reportedly significantly enriched.

TCRdb called the 5' RACE reads again in MiXCR, with one record for every CDR3 protein. The sample carries about 800,000 distinct CDR3 sequences, 12% recorded once. The V call is TRBV11-1, the J call TRBJ2-4; 9 nucleotides align to TRBD1. The material sequenced was blood, either unsorted or a sorted T cell fraction (not recorded which). This clonotype was sampled from a male donor with ankylosing spondylitis. As DNA, the CDR3 is TGTGCCAGCACTCCGGGACAGGGTTTCGGCAAAAACATTCAGTACTTC. It encodes CASTPGQGFGKNIQYF.